What follows are 20 T cell receptor beta chains derived from one specimen sequenced in a study of cytomegalovirus exposure and HLA in healthy donors. A multiplex PCR was run with 60 Vbeta primers and 13 Jbeta primers. TCRdb's table, derived via immunoSEQ multiplex PCR, lists solely in-frame clones and lacks some. The sample has tens of thousands of clones, 55% to 75% seen once. Material: PBMCs. The receptors here all came from a woman between 40 and 55 years old in good health and CMV-seropositive.

This chain links TRBV19 with TRBJ2-3; the match to TRBD2 covers 8 bases. Germline V gives CDR1 LNHDA, CDR2 SQIVND (reference sequence). This CDR3 has 16 residues. The ends lost 4 bases at V and 4 bases at J; junction bases unmatched: 10. The CDR3 coding sequence is TGTGCCAGTAGTACGTCCCGGGGGGGCCTATCAGATACGCAGTATTTT. Amino acids: CASSTSRGGLSDTQYF.

V is TRBV4-2 and J is TRBJ2-3, with D hard to call. V was clipped by 1 base and J by 5 bases, with 7 bases between them. CDR1 and CDR2 from the germline V gene are LGHNA and YNFKEQ. This CDR3 is 13 amino acids long. The CDR3 here is CASSQGYLDTQYF. The CDR3 DNA reads as TGTGCCAGCAGCCAAGGCTATCTAGATACGCAGTATTTT.

This clone was seen a handful of times. V is TRBV5-1 and J is TRBJ2-5; TRBD1 agrees at 10 bases. This CDR3 region has 15 residues. V shed 3 bases and J 3 bases; nucleotides not matched to a gene: 5. Germline V lookup: CDR1 SGHRS, CDR2 YFSETQ. The CDR3, as DNA: TGCGCCAGCAGCTCGGACAGGGGGATCGAAGAGACCCAGTACTTC. As protein: CASSSDRGIEETQYF.

J is TRBJ1-3 and V is TRBV19; D is uncertain. Germline V CDR1 and CDR2: LNHDA, SQIVND (reference sequence). This CDR3 region has 16 residues. V dropped 3 bases and J dropped 0 bases, with 12 bases sitting between them. The CDR3 sequence is CASSIARLNSGNTIYF. Written as DNA, the CDR3 is TGTGCCAGTAGTATTGCCAGGCTAAACTCTGGAAACACCATATATTTT.

This clone was observed a few times. This rearrangement joins TRBV14 to TRBJ2-3; 13 bases are shared with TRBD2. J lost 4 bases, V lost 7 bases, and 5 bases had no gene match. The CDR3 has 15 residues. Germline V gives CDR1 SGHDN, CDR2 FVKESK. The CDR3 region is CASKPLAGGPDTQYF. CDR3 sequence (DNA): TGTGCCAGCAAGCCACTAGCGGGGGGGCCAGATACGCAGTATTTT.

The chain combines TRBV4-1 with TRBJ2-3; TRBD1 aligns across 10 bases. The length of the CDR3 is 16 residues. The V and J ends lost 0 bases and 6 bases, in that order; junction bases with no gene match: 6. Per the germline V gene, CDR1 is MGHRA and CDR2 is YSYEKL. The CDR3, as DNA: TGCGCCAGCAGCCAAGATGGGACAGGGGACCCGGATACGCAGTATTTT. Its protein product is CASSQDGTGDPDTQYF.

This clone has only one observation. J is TRBJ2-5 and V is TRBV7-9, with a tentative D call TRBD2 (5 bases). Germline lookup yields CDR1 SEHNR and CDR2 FQNEAQ (reference sequence). The V end lost 7 bases, the J end lost 5 bases, and 11 bases lay between the germline ends. This CDR3 contains 12 residues. The CDR3 loop is CASTAEAETQYF. CDR3 coding DNA: TGTGCCAGCACCGCGGAGGCCGAGACCCAGTACTTC.

The chain carries TRBV12-5 and TRBJ1-6, with 10 bases aligning to TRBD1. Germline V gene lookup returns CDR1 LGHNT and CDR2 FRNRAP. V trimming: 4 bases; J trimming: 9 bases; junction bases outside the gene matches: 12. The CDR3 sequence is 17 residues long. The CDR3 loop is CASGYETGGAFSSPLHF. DNA for the CDR3: TGTGCTAGTGGTTACGAGACAGGGGGCGCCTTCAGTTCACCCCTCCACTTT.

A note on this clone: This specimen includes other DNA sequences encoding the same CDR3. The chain carries TRBV7-9 and TRBJ1-1; D might be TRBD1 (5 bases). The germline V and J ends were trimmed by 6 bases and 1 base, with 9 bases remaining between them. This CDR3 spans 13 amino acids. The germline V gene encodes CDR1 SEHNR and CDR2 FQNEAQ (reference sequence). CDR3 DNA sequence: TGTGCCAGCAGTTTCCAGGGGAACACTGAAGCTTTCTTT. The encoded protein is CASSFQGNTEAFF.

Of note for this clone: This CDR3 is also generated by other DNA sequences in the sample. V is TRBV7-3 and J is TRBJ2-3; 10 nucleotides agree with TRBD1. Germline V gives CDR1 SGHTA, CDR2 FQGTGA. This CDR3 is built from 14 residues. With V trimmed by 3 bases and J by 4 bases, 1 base remained unmatched. Here the CDR3 DNA reads TGTGCCAGCAGCTTCGGACAGGGGGCAGATACGCAGTATTTT. Translation: CASSFGQGADTQYF.

Only a few counts were recorded for this clone. The chain recombines TRBV6-4 with TRBJ2-2, with 13 bases identical to TRBD2. Trimming removed 3 bases from V and 6 bases from J; junction bases left unmatched: 1. The CDR3 spans 15 residues. Germline CDR1 and CDR2: MRHNA and SNTAGT. CDR3 sequence: CASSETSGGAGELFF. The CDR3 DNA reads as TGTGCCAGCAGTGAAACTAGCGGGGGGGCCGGGGAGCTGTTTTTT.

In this sample, this clone turned up once. The rearrangement uses TRBV7-8 and TRBJ1-5, with 7 bases identical to TRBD1. V lost 1 base to trimming and J lost 6 bases; unmatched junction nucleotides: 6. The CDR3 covers 15 residues. Germline assignment: CDR1 SGHVS and CDR2 FQNEAQ. CDR3 sequence: CASSLGDRVSQPQHF. CDR3 nucleotide sequence: TGTGCCAGCAGCTTAGGAGACAGGGTTAGTCAGCCCCAGCATTTT.

The chain is built from TRBV7-2 and TRBJ2-7, with 9 bases that match TRBD1. The CDR3 sequence is 16 residues long. Trimming cost V 1 base and J 3 bases; bases outside gene matches: 7. The germline V gene has CDR1 SGHTA and CDR2 FQGNSA. The DNA for the CDR3 is TGTGCCAGCAGCTTAGGCCCCGGGACAGGGATCTACGAGCAGTACTTC. Amino acids: CASSLGPGTGIYEQYF.

The rearrangement uses TRBV5-1 and TRBJ2-3; D is unresolved. The CDR3 loop spans 15 amino acids. Germline assignment: CDR1 SGHRS and CDR2 YFSETQ. V shed 0 bases and J shed 0 bases, with 8 bases lying between them. The CDR3 protein is CASSLEPSSTDTQYF. CDR3 nucleotides: TGCGCCAGCAGCTTGGAGCCGTCTAGCACAGATACGCAGTATTTT. The full variable domain, with the rest looked up from reference TRBV5-1 and TRBJ2-3, is KAGVTQTPRYLIKTRGQQVTLSCSPISGHRSVSWYQQTPGQGLQFLFEYFSETQRNKGNFPGRFSGRQFSNSRSEMNVSTLELGDSALYLCASSLEPSSTDTQYFGPGTRLTVL.

The gene calls are TRBV5-5 and TRBJ1-2; no clear D. V was clipped by 2 bases and J by 2 bases, with 13 bases between them. In germline, CDR1 is SGHKS, CDR2 YYEKEE (reference sequence). The CDR3 contains 15 residues. In DNA form, the CDR3 reads TGTGCCAGCAGCTTATCGGGAGCCTCCAACTATGGCTACACCTTC. Protein sequence: CASSLSGASNYGYTF. The variable domain in full, completed from reference TRBV5-5 and TRBJ1-2, reads DAGVTQSPTHLIKTRGQQVTLRCSPISGHKSVSWYQQVLGQGPQFIFQYYEKEERGRGNFPDRFSARQFPNYSSELNVNALLLGDSALYLCASSLSGASNYGYTFGSGTRLTVV.

The chain combines TRBV5-1 with TRBJ2-7, with a tentative D call TRBD1 (6 bases). Germline V CDR1 and CDR2: SGHRS, YFSETQ. Trimming left V 2 bases short and J 3 bases short, with 18 bases between. There are 16 residues in the CDR3. The CDR3 DNA reads TGCGCCAGCAGCTTCCAACAGGGAATGGGGAACTACGAGCAGTACTTC. Translation: CASSFQQGMGNYEQYF. The full variable domain, with the rest looked up from reference TRBV5-1 and TRBJ2-7, is KAGVTQTPRYLIKTRGQQVTLSCSPISGHRSVSWYQQTPGQGLQFLFEYFSETQRNKGNFPGRFSGRQFSNSRSEMNVSTLELGDSALYLCASSFQQGMGNYEQYFGPGTRLTVT.

This CDR3 reads CASSEGRGIGGTQYF. For the CDR3, the DNA is TGTGCCAGCAGCGAGGGCAGGGGTATTGGGGGTACGCAGTATTTT. The V call is TRBV7-2, the J call TRBJ2-3; D is perhaps TRBD1 (6 bases). V lost 5 bases to trimming and J lost 8 bases, with 20 bases between them. Germline V gene sequence: CDR1 SGHTA, CDR2 FQGNSA. The CDR3 spans 15 residues.

The rearrangement links TRBV10-3 to TRBJ2-2; possibly TRBD1 for D (6 bases). Germline CDR1 is ENHRY and CDR2 is SYGVKD. The CDR3 runs 15 residues. V was shortened by 3 bases and J by 3 bases, with 11 bases between the two germline ends. The CDR3 nucleotides are TGTGCCATCAGTGACCAGGACAGATACACCGGGGAGCTGTTTTTT. Amino acids: CAISDQDRYTGELFF.

In the case of this clone: At one of its ends the junction is not consistent with the germline gene, which may arise from a read error. This chain joins TRBV7-9 and TRBJ1-2; D remains unclear. The V gene's germline CDR1 is SEHNR and CDR2 FQNEAQ (reference sequence). CDR3 size: 13 residues. The CDR3 bases are TGTGCCAGCAGTTTATCCCCTAAATATGGCTACACCTTC. It encodes CASSLSPKYGYTF.

This clone was picked up one time. The chain recombines TRBV11-3 with TRBJ2-5; D is unclear. This CDR3 is 15 amino acids long. Looked up from germline, CDR1 is SGHNT and CDR2 is YENEEA. V was trimmed by 3 bases and J by 0 bases, leaving 11 bases between them. The CDR3, as DNA: TGTGCCAGCAGCTTCAGCTCCGGGTACCAAGAGACCCAGTACTTC. Its translation: CASSFSSGYQETQYF.